These 3 T cell receptor beta chains originate from one sample sequenced in a study of blood T cell repertoires in COVID-19. Assay used: immunoSEQ multiplex PCR; TCRdb lists only in-frame clones, some missing. The sample contains roughly 48,000 clones, about 76% of which appear only once. The sample consisted of peripheral blood. The receptors were gathered from a human donor with active or convalescent COVID-19. The donor label of this sample is uncertain.

This chain connects TRBV3-1 (or the pseudogene TRBV3-2) to TRBJ1-1; 7 bases line up with TRBD1. The CDR3 spans 14 residues. CDR1 and CDR2 from the germline V gene are LGHDT and YNNKEL (reference sequence). Trimming at V came to 3 bases and at J to 7 bases, leaving 8 bases not matched to a gene. Here the CDR3 reads CASSHTGTAIEAFF. In nucleotides, the CDR3 is TGTGCCAGCAGCCACACCGGGACAGCGATTGAAGCTTTCTTT.

The chain has TRBV10-3 and TRBJ1-1; D unresolved. Germline V CDR1 and CDR2: ENHRY, SYGVKD. V lost 10 bases and J lost 3, with 18 bases in between. The CDR3 spans 14 residues. The CDR3 DNA is TGTGCCACCCTCAGGACTTTCCTCGACACTGAAGCTTTCTTT. Residues: CATLRTFLDTEAFF.

This clone was seen once. The rearrangement uses TRBV3-1 (or the pseudogene TRBV3-2) and TRBJ1-4; D is unclear. This CDR3 is 14 amino acids long. Germline CDR1 LGHDT, CDR2 YNNKEL (reference sequence). Trimming cost V 1 base and J 9 bases, with 12 bases left between them. The CDR3 DNA reads TGTGCCAGCAGCCAAGGTGCACAGACCCAAAAACTGTTTTTT. Translated: CASSQGAQTQKLFF.